This passage covers 24 T cell receptor beta chains from one sample sequenced in a study of shared clonotypes between healthy human individuals. The method was immunoSEQ multiplex PCR; TCRdb's version includes in-frame clones alone and lacks a portion of them. The repertoire holds approximately 2,000,000 clones, with 85% to 95% as singletons. The sample comprised naive CD4+ T cells from PBMCs. The subset here: CD45RA+ positively selected. All receptors come from a young man in good health. Some clones in this sample may be carry-over from other donors' samples.

To note about this clone: Distinct nucleotide sequences in the sample also encode this CDR3. The chain has TRBV5-1 and TRBJ2-3; 9 positions match TRBD2. CDR1 SGHRS and CDR2 YFSETQ come from the germline V gene. The CDR3 covers 16 residues. After removal of 0 bases from V and 3 bases from J, the junction contained 5 bases not matched to a gene. The CDR3 region has the DNA TGCGCCAGCAGCTTGGTTGCGGGAGGGCCAACAGATACGCAGTATTTT. Residues: CASSLVAGGPTDTQYF.

The chain recombines TRBV28 with TRBJ2-5; no definite D call. The J call may be mistaken, given a closer DNA end match to TRBJ2-7. Looked up from germline, CDR1 is MDHEN and CDR2 is SYDVKM. The CDR3 is 14 residues long. The CDR3 nucleotides read TGTGCCAGCAGTTTACGGCCCAGCTCCTACGAGCAGTACTTC. Amino acids: CASSLRPSSYEQYF.

For this clone: A much larger clonotype is one base distant, so this may be a read error. This chain links TRBV7-8 with TRBJ2-5; no clear D. The CDR3 has 11 amino acids. The V and J ends lost 4 bases and 4 bases respectively, with 4 bases between them. Germline V CDR1 and CDR2: SGHVS, FQNEAQ. The CDR3 here is CASSSPETQYF. CDR3 bases: TGTGCCAGCAGCTCCCCAGAGACCCAGTACTTC.

In this sample, this clone turned up a few times. Other DNA sequences in this specimen translate into the identical CDR3. The rearrangement joins TRBV28 to TRBJ1-5; no firm D call. Trimming shortened V by 0 bases and J by 6 bases, and 3 bases separated the two germline ends. The CDR3 runs to 12 residues. Germline lookup yields CDR1 MDHEN and CDR2 SYDVKM. As DNA, the CDR3 is TGTGCCAGCAGTTTATGGCGTCAGCCCCAGCATTTT. This gives the protein CASSLWRQPQHF.

This clone occurred once. The V call is TRBV2, the J call TRBJ1-2; no reliable D call. Between the trimmed V and J ends, which lost 8 bases and 2 bases, there was a span of 15 bases. From germline, CDR1 is SNHLY and CDR2 FYNNEI. This CDR3 is 14 amino acids long. CDR3 coding DNA: TGTGCCAGCTGTCGGGCGAGCTTGAACTATGGCTACACCTTC. Its protein is CASCRASLNYGYTF.

The chain combines TRBV28 with TRBJ2-1, with TRBD2 matching 7 bases. Germline CDR1 MDHEN, CDR2 SYDVKM. Trimming removed 8 bases from V and 7 bases from J; junction bases left unmatched: 5. This CDR3 has 12 residues. The CDR3 DNA reads TGTGCCAGCGGGGGAGGGGTAAATGAGCAGTTCTTC. Protein sequence: CASGGGVNEQFF.

This chain connects TRBV10-3 to TRBJ1-2; D is unclear. Germline loops: CDR1 ENHRY, CDR2 SYGVKD. Trimming removed 4 bases at V and 1 base at J, with 10 bases between. CDR3 size: 14 residues. The CDR3 sequence is CAISVNSDNYGYTF. CDR3 nucleotides: TGTGCCATCAGTGTAAACAGTGATAACTATGGCTACACCTTC.

The chain employs TRBV4-1 and TRBJ2-1, with TRBD2 matching over 10 bases. J was trimmed by 11 bases and V by 3 bases; bases with no gene match: 4. The CDR3 runs 13 residues. CDR1 is MGHRA and CDR2 is YSYEKL in the germline V gene. CDR3 in amino acids: CASSQALAGKQFF. CDR3 DNA: TGCGCCAGCAGCCAGGCACTAGCGGGAAAGCAGTTCTTC.

The chain carries TRBV7-6 and TRBJ2-6; maybe TRBD2 (6 bases). This CDR3 is built from 19 residues. The V end was cut by 1 base, the J end by 0 bases, with 16 bases between. Germline assignment: CDR1 SGHVS and CDR2 FNYEAQ. This chain's CDR3 is CASSLGAGTAVSGANVLTF. In DNA form, the CDR3 reads TGTGCCAGCAGCTTAGGAGCCGGGACTGCGGTCTCTGGGGCCAACGTCCTGACTTTC. Combining the CDR3 with reference TRBV7-6 and TRBJ2-6 gives the whole variable domain GAGVSQSPRYKVTKRGQDVALRCDPISGHVSLYWYRQALGQGPEFLTYFNYEAQQDKSGLPNDRFSAERPEGSISTLTIQRTEQRDSAMYRCASSLGAGTAVSGANVLTFGAGSRLTVL.

This clone occurred once. The rearrangement joins TRBV7-7 to TRBJ2-1; 11 positions match TRBD2. With 1 base clipped from V and 9 bases from J, the junction kept 2 bases outside the gene matches. CDR1 and CDR2 from the germline V gene are SSHAT and FNYEAQ (reference sequence). The CDR3 is 14 residues long. The CDR3 DNA reads TGTGCCAGCAGCTTAGGGCTAGCGGGAGGTGAGCAGTTCTTC. Translated, it gives CASSLGLAGGEQFF.

This chain uses TRBV18 with TRBJ1-1; the match to TRBD1 covers 9 bases. The CDR3 length is 15 residues. V trimming: 3 bases; J trimming: 2 bases; junction bases outside the gene matches: 4. Germline CDR1 and CDR2: KGHSH and LQKENI. The CDR3 loop reads CASSPATGGNTEAFF. In DNA form, the CDR3 reads TGTGCCAGCTCACCGGCGACAGGGGGAAACACTGAAGCTTTCTTT.

The rearrangement uses TRBV7-2 and TRBJ1-2, with D perhaps TRBD1 (5 bases). This CDR3 contains 14 residues. CDR1 is SGHTA, CDR2 FQGNSA, per germline. Between the trimmed V and J ends, which lost 5 bases and 2 bases, there was a span of 12 bases. CDR3 loop: CASSQFGTNYGYTF. In DNA form, the CDR3 reads TGTGCCAGCAGCCAATTCGGGACGAACTATGGCTACACCTTC.

The chain carries TRBV29-1 and TRBJ2-5; D is unclear. Germline assignment: CDR1 SQVTM and CDR2 ANQGSEA. The length of the CDR3 is 12 residues. Deletions cut 3 bases from V and 3 bases from J, with 8 bases between. In DNA form, the CDR3 reads TGCAGCGTTGATATAGGGAAAGAGACCCAGTACTTC. Translated: CSVDIGKETQYF. Combining the CDR3 with reference TRBV29-1 and TRBJ2-5 gives the whole variable domain SAVISQKPSRDICQRGTSLTIQCQVDSQVTMMFWYRQQPGQSLTLIATANQGSEATYESGFVIDKFPISRPNLTFSTLTVSNMSPEDSSIYLCSVDIGKETQYFGPGTRLLVL.

In the case of this clone: The sample contains more than one DNA sequence encoding this CDR3. The chain joins TRBV15 to TRBJ1-5; D gene unclear. The V end lost 5 bases, the J end lost 0 bases, and 5 bases lay between the germline ends. In germline, CDR1 is LNHNV, CDR2 YYDKDF (reference sequence). The CDR3 sequence is 13 residues long. CDR3 DNA sequence: TGTGCCACCAGCCGGAATAGCAATCAGCCCCAGCATTTT. This codes for CATSRNSNQPQHF.

V usage is TRBV11-1 and J usage is TRBJ1-1; TRBD1 might be the D (5 bases). Germline CDR1 is SGHAT and CDR2 is FQDESV (reference sequence). This CDR3 is 13 amino acids long. Trimming stripped 8 bases from V and 1 base from J, with 11 bases between. CDR3 sequence reads: CASHRGGNTEAFF. The CDR3 DNA sequence: TGTGCCAGCCATCGGGGGGGGAACACTGAAGCTTTCTTT.

A remark on this clone: Other DNA variants within this sample encode the same CDR3. V usage is TRBV7-9 and J usage is TRBJ2-3; D gene unclear. Germline V gene lookup returns CDR1 SEHNR and CDR2 FQNEAQ (reference sequence). V was shortened by 5 bases and J by 1 base, with 7 bases between the two germline ends. This CDR3 region has 13 residues. CDR3 sequence reads: CASSRVGTDTQYF. CDR3 bases: TGTGCCAGCAGCAGGGTTGGCACAGATACGCAGTATTTT.

This clone was seen a handful of times. The genes are TRBV9 and TRBJ2-1; possibly TRBD1 or TRBD2 for D (5 bases each). V was cut by 4 bases and J by 6 bases, with 11 bases left in between. Germline V gene sequence: CDR1 SGDLS, CDR2 YYNGEE. The CDR3 is 13 residues long. CDR3 sequence (DNA): TGTGCCAGCAGCTCCCGGGACCTCAATGAGCAGTTCTTC. It codes for CASSSRDLNEQFF.

The chain links TRBV7-2 to TRBJ2-1; 15 bases agree with TRBD2. This CDR3 comprises 17 residues. CDR1 SGHTA and CDR2 FQGNSA come from the germline V gene. The ends lost 5 bases at V and 7 bases at J; junction bases unmatched: 9. The DNA for the CDR3 is TGTGCCAGCAGCCCCCCCGGGACTAGCGGGAGGAGGAATGAGCAGTTCTTC. Its translation: CASSPPGTSGRRNEQFF.

This chain uses TRBV28 with TRBJ2-7; TRBD1 aligns across 12 bases. Unmatched junction bases numbered 15, after V lost 6 bases and J lost 6 bases. The V gene's germline CDR1 is MDHEN and CDR2 SYDVKM. CDR3 length equals 17 residues. Written as DNA, the CDR3 is TGTGCCAGCAGGTTGCCGGGACAGGGGGCCGGGGGTGGCGAGCAGTACTTC. Translated: CASRLPGQGAGGGEQYF.

The CDR3 protein is CASSPLAGGPGNTIYF. The CDR3 DNA reads TGTGCCAGCTCACCACTCGCCGGAGGCCCTGGAAACACCATATATTTT. The chain recombines TRBV18 with TRBJ1-3, with unresolved D. The V and J ends lost 1 base and 2 bases respectively, with 12 bases between them. Germline values: CDR1 KGHSH, CDR2 LQKENI. There are 16 residues in the CDR3.

This clone is a singleton in its sample. The chain has TRBV9 and TRBJ2-5; 12 bases agree with TRBD2. CDR3 length: 16 residues. With 3 bases clipped from V and 4 bases from J, the junction kept 7 bases outside the gene matches. CDR1 and CDR2 from the germline V gene are SGDLS and YYNGEE. CDR3 in amino acids: CASSEASGRAGETQYF. The CDR3 DNA sequence: TGTGCCAGCAGCGAGGCTAGCGGGAGGGCCGGAGAGACCCAGTACTTC.

J is TRBJ2-1 and V is TRBV28; D is undetermined. With 5 bases removed from V and 6 bases from J, the gap between germline ends came to 11 bases. The CDR3 is 13 amino acids. Germline values: CDR1 MDHEN, CDR2 SYDVKM. The CDR3 loop reads CASSKTGFNEQFF. CDR3 nucleotides: TGTGCCAGCAGTAAGACTGGATTCAATGAGCAGTTCTTC.

J is TRBJ1-6 and V is TRBV30, with a tentative D call TRBD1 (5 bases). V was trimmed by 6 bases and J by 4 bases, leaving 10 bases between them. Germline V CDR1 and CDR2: GTSNPN, SVGIG (reference sequence). The CDR3 loop spans 13 amino acids. The chain's CDR3 is CACDSYYNSPLHF. The CDR3 nucleotides are TGTGCCTGCGACAGCTATTATAATTCACCCCTCCACTTT.

This chain joins TRBV30 and TRBJ1-1, with D tentatively TRBD1 (6 bases). CDR1 is GTSNPN, CDR2 SVGIG, per germline (reference sequence). The V and J ends lost 0 bases and 4 bases respectively, with 9 bases between them. The CDR3 loop spans 13 amino acids. CDR3: CAWSVGGGTEAFF. In DNA, the CDR3 is TGTGCCTGGAGTGTAGGGGGGGGCACTGAAGCTTTCTTT.